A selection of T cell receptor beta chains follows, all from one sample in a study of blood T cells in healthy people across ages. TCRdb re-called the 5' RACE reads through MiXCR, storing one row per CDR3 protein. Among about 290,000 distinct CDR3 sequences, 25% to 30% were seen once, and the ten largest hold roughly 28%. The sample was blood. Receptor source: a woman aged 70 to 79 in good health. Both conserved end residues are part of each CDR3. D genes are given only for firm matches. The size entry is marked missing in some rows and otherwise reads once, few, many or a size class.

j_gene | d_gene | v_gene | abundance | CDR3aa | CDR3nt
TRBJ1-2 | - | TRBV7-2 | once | CASSPDLGRRSDGYTF | TGTGCCAGCAGCCCCGACCTGGGACGGCGTTCGGATGGCTACACCTTC
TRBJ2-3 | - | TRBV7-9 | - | CASSLDERQDTQYF | TGTGCCAGCAGCTTGGATGAGAGGCAAGATACGCAGTATTTT
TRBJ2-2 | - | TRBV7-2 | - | CASSSPEEGTGELFF | TGTGCCAGCAGCTCGCCCGAGGAGGGAACCGGGGAGCTGTTTTTT
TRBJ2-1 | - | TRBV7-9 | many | CASSLRTGRGGTEFF | TGTGCCAGCAGCTTGAGGACAGGTCGCGGGGGAACGGAGTTCTTC
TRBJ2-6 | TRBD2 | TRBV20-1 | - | CSAMTASGSPGANVLTF | TGCAGTGCTATGACGGCTAGCGGGAGTCCTGGGGCCAACGTCCTGACTTTC
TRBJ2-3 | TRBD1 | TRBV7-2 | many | CASSLWDSPTDTQYF | TGTGCCAGCAGCTTATGGGACAGCCCCACAGATACGCAGTATTTT
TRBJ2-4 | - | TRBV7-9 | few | CASSFSGTGKNIQYF | TGTGCCAGCAGCTTTTCCGGGACGGGCAAAAACATTCAGTACTTC
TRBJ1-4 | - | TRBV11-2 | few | CASSPGGGDEKLFF | TGTGCCAGCAGCCCCGGGGGGGGTGATGAAAAACTGTTTTTT
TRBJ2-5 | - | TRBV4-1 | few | CASSQGAGTWETQYF | TGCGCCAGCAGCCAAGGGGCAGGGACCTGGGAGACCCAGTACTTC
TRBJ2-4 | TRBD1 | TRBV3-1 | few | CASSQEYRGPSPKNIQYF | TGTGCCAGCAGCCAAGAGTACAGGGGACCTTCCCCCAAAAACATTCAGTACTTC
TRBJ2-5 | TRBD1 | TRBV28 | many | CASSSLRTGQETQYF | TGTGCCAGCAGTTCGTTGAGGACAGGGCAAGAGACCCAGTACTTC
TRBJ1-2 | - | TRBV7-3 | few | CASSLTTQGGGYTF | TGTGCCAGCAGCTTAACGACCCAGGGAGGTGGCTACACCTTC
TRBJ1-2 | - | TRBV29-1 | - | CSVEQGITYGYTF | TGCAGCGTTGAACAGGGTATTACCTATGGCTACACCTTC
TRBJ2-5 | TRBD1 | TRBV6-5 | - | CASSPTGGEQYF | TGTGCCAGCAGCCCCACAGGGGGTGAGCAGTACTTC
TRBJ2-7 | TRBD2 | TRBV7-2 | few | CAGSGTRDFYEQYF | TGTGCCGGCAGCGGGACCCGGGACTTCTACGAGCAGTACTTC
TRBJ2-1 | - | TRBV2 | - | CARTTGSYNEQFF | TGTGCCAGAACGACAGGCTCCTACAATGAGCAGTTCTTC
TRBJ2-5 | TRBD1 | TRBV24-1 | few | CATSAADRVETQYF | TGTGCCACCAGTGCTGCCGACAGGGTCGAGACCCAGTACTTC
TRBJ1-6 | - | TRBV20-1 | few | CSAQGQWDSPLHF | TGCAGTGCCCAAGGACAGTGGGATTCACCCCTCCACTTT
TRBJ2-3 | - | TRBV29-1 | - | CSVALGNLDTQYF | TGCAGCGTTGCCCTCGGGAACCTAGATACGCAGTATTTT
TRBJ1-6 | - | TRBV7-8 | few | CACAVRDEGSPLHF | TGTGCCTGTGCGGTCAGGGACGAGGGTTCACCCCTCCACTTT
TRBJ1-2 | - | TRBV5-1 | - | CASSLRRDRVDGYTF | TGCGCCAGCAGCTTGAGGAGAGACCGGGTGGATGGCTACACCTTC
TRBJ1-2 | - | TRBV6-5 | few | CASREGGYGYTF | TGCGCCAGCAGGGAGGGAGGCTATGGCTACACCTTC
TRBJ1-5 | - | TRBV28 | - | CASSSGGASDQPQHF | TGTGCCAGCAGTTCCGGGGGGGCAAGCGATCAGCCCCAGCATTTT
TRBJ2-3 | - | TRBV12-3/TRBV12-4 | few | CASSLGAHYTDTQYF | TGTGCCAGCAGTCTCGGGGCCCATTACACAGATACGCAGTATTTT
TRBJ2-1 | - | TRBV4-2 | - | CASSQDQQTYNEQFF | TGTGCCAGCAGCCAAGATCAACAGACCTACAATGAGCAGTTCTTC
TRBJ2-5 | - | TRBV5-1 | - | CASSLGAGLHVQETQYF | TGCGCCAGCAGCTTGGGAGCCGGACTACACGTCCAAGAGACCCAGTACTTC
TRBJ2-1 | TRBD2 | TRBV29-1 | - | CSVGRTSGEGEQFF | TGCAGCGTCGGACGGACTAGCGGGGAAGGTGAGCAGTTCTTC
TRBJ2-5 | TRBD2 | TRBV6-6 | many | CASSPGTTQETQYF | TGTGCCAGCAGCCCAGGGACTACCCAAGAGACCCAGTACTTC
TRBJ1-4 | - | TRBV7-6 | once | CASSSNRRTNEKLFF | TGTGCCAGCAGCTCGAACAGGAGAACTAATGAAAAACTGTTTTTT
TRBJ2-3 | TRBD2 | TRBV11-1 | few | CASSPGLADTDTQYF | TGTGCCAGCAGCCCTGGACTAGCGGATACAGATACGCAGTATTTT
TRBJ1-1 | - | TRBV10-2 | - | CASRGPNTGAEAFF | TGCGCCAGCAGGGGACCAAATACCGGGGCTGAAGCTTTCTTT
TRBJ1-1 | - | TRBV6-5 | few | CASTLRGYGTEAFF | TGTGCCAGCACCCTAAGGGGTTACGGCACTGAAGCTTTCTTT
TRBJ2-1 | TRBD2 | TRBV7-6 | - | CASGPRGGIGNEQFF | TGTGCCAGCGGGCCACGGGGAGGGATCGGCAATGAGCAGTTCTTC
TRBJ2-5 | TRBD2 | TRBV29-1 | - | CSGVASGTQTQYF | TGCAGCGGGGTGGCTAGCGGGACTCAGACCCAGTACTTC
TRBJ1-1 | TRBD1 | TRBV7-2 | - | CASSLVRGQATEAFF | TGTGCCAGCAGCTTAGTCAGGGGGCAGGCCACTGAAGCTTTCTTT
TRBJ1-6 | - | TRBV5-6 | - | CASRRLSSPLHF | TGTGCCAGCAGGCGACTGAGTTCACCCCTCCACTTT
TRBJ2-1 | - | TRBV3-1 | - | CASSQDKLGGHEQFF | TGTGCCAGCAGCCAAGACAAGCTTGGTGGCCATGAGCAGTTCTTC
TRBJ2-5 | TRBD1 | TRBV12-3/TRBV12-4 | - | CASRGQEETQYF | TGTGCCAGCAGAGGACAGGAAGAGACCCAGTACTTC
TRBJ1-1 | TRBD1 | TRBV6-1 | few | CASSETGGQQAFF | TGTGCCAGCAGTGAAACCGGGGGACAGCAAGCTTTCTTT
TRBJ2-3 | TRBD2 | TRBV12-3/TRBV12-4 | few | CATQGASGSGTQYF | TGTGCCACTCAAGGGGCTAGCGGGAGTGGCACGCAGTATTTT
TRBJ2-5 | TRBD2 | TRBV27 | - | CASSLWTSGRGETQYF | TGTGCCAGCAGTTTATGGACTAGCGGGAGGGGAGAGACCCAGTACTTC
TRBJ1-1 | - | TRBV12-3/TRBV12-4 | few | CASSLALRGVPEAFF | TGTGCCAGCAGTTTAGCGCTCAGGGGAGTCCCTGAAGCTTTCTTT
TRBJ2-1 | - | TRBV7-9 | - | CASSLVTTIAPFF | TGTGCCAGCAGCTTAGTGACAACTATAGCCCCGTTCTTC
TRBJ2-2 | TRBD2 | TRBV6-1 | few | CASSEGGIGLGMSGELFF | TGTGCCAGCAGTGAAGGGGGGATAGGACTAGGGATGTCCGGGGAGCTGTTTTTT
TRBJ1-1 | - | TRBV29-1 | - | CSAAVGTGTSEAFF | TGCAGCGCCGCGGTCGGTACAGGGACTAGTGAAGCTTTCTTT
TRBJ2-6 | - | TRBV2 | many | CASTQDGSSGANVLTF | TGTGCCAGCACCCAGGACGGCTCCTCTGGGGCCAACGTCCTGACTTTC
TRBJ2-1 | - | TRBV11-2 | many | CASSLDIRDRTRNEQFF | TGTGCCAGCAGCTTAGATATACGCGACCGAACGAGGAATGAGCAGTTCTTC
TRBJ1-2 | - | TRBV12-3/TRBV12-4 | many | CASSLSTVVGGYTF | TGTGCCAGCAGCCTTTCGACAGTCGTTGGAGGCTACACCTTC
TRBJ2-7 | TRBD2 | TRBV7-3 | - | CASSLSSGEYEQYF | TGTGCCAGCAGCTTATCTAGCGGAGAATACGAGCAGTACTTC